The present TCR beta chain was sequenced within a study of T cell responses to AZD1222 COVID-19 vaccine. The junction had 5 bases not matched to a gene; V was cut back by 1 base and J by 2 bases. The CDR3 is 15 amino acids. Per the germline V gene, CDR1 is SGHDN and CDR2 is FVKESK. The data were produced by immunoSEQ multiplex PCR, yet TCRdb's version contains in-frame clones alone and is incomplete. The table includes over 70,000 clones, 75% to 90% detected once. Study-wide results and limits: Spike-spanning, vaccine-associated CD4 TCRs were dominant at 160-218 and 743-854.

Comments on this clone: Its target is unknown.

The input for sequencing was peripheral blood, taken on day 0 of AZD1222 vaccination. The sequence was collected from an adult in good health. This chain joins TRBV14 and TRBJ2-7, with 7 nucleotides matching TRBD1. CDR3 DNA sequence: TGTGCCAGCAGCCAAGGGACAGGCTTCACCTACGAGCAGTACTTC. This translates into CASSQGTGFTYEQYF.